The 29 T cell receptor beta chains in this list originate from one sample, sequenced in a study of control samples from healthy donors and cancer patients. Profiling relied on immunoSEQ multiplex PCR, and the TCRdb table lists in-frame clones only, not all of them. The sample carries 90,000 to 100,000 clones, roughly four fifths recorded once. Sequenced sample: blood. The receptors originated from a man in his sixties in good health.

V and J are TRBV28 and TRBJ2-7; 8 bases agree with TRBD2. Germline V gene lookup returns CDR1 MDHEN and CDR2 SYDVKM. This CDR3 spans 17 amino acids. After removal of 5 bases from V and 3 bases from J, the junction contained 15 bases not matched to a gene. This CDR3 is CASSILSGAGVYYEQYF. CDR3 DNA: TGTGCCAGCAGTATCCTCTCGGGAGCGGGAGTATACTACGAGCAGTACTTC.

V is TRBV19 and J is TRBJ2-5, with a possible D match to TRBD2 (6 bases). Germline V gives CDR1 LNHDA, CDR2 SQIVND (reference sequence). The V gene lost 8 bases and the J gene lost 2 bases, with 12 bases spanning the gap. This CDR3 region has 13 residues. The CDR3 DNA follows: TGTGCCAGTTCGGGGGTTCGTCAAGAGACCCAGTACTTC. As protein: CASSGVRQETQYF. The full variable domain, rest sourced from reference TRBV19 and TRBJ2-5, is DGGITQSPKYLFRKEGQNVTLSCEQNLNHDAMYWYRQDPGQGLRLIYYSQIVNDFQKGDIAEGYSVSREKKESFPLTVTSAQKNPTAFYLCASSGVRQETQYFGPGTRLLVL.

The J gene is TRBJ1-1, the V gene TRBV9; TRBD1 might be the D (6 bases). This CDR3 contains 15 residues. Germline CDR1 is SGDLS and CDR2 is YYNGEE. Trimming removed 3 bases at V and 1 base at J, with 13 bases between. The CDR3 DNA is TGTGCCAGCAGCGCAGCCGGGACACCGAACACTGAAGCTTTCTTT. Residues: CASSAAGTPNTEAFF.

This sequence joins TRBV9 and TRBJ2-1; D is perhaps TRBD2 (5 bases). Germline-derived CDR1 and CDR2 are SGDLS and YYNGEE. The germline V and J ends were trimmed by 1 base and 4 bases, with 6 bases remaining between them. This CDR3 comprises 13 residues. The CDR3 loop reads CASSVRTYNEQFF. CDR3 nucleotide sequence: TGTGCCAGCAGCGTAAGGACTTACAATGAGCAGTTCTTC.

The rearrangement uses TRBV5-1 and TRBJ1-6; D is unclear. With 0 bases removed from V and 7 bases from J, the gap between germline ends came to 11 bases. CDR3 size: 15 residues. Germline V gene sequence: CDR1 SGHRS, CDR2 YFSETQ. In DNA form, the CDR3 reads TGCGCCAGCAGCTTGGACCGGGTCACCAATTCACCCCTCCACTTT. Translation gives CASSLDRVTNSPLHF.

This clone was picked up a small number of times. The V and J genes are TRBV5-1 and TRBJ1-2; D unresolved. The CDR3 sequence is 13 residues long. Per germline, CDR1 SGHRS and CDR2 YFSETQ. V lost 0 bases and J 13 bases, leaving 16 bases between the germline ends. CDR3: CASSLAEAVLGTF. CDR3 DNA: TGCGCCAGCAGCTTGGCCGAGGCGGTTCTCGGCACCTTC. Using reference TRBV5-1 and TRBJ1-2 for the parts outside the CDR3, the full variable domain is KAGVTQTPRYLIKTRGQQVTLSCSPISGHRSVSWYQQTPGQGLQFLFEYFSETQRNKGNFPGRFSGRQFSNSRSEMNVSTLELGDSALYLCASSLAEAVLGTFGSGTRLTVV.

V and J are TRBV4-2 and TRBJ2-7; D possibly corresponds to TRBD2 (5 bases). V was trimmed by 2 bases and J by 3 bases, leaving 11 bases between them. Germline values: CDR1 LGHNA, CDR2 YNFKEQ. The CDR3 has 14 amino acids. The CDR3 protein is CASSQSIGSYEQYF. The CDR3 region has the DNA TGTGCCAGCAGCCAATCCATTGGGAGCTACGAGCAGTACTTC.

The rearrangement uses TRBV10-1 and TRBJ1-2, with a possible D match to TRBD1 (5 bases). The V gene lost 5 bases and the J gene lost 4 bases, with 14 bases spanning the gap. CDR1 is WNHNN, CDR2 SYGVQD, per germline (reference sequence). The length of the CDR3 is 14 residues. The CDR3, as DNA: TGCGCCAGCAGTCCAGTCAGGGATTCCTATGGCTACACCTTC. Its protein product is CASSPVRDSYGYTF.

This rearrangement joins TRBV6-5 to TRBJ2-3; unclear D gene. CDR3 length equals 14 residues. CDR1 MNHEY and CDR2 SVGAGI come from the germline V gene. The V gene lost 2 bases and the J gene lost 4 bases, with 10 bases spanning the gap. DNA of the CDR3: TGTGCCAGCAGTTACGGGGTGGAAGCAGATACGCAGTATTTT. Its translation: CASSYGVEADTQYF.

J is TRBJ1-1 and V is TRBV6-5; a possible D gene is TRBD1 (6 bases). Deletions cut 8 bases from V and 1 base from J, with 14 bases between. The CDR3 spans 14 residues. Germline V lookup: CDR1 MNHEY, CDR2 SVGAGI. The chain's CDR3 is CASQILDRNTEAFF. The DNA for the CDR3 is TGTGCCAGCCAAATCCTGGACAGGAACACTGAAGCTTTCTTT.

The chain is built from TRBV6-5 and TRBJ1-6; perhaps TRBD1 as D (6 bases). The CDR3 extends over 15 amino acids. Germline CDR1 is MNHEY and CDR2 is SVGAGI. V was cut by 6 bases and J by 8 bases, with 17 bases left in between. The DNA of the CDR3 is TGTGCCAGCAGGAGGACAGTCCGACCTGATTCACCCCTCCACTTT. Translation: CASRRTVRPDSPLHF.

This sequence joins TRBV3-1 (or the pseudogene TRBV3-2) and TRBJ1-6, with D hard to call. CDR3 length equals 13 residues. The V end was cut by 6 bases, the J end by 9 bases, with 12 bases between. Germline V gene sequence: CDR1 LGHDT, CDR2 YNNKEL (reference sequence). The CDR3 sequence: CASSPDGLSPLHF. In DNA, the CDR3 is TGTGCCAGCAGTCCCGACGGACTTTCACCCCTCCACTTT.

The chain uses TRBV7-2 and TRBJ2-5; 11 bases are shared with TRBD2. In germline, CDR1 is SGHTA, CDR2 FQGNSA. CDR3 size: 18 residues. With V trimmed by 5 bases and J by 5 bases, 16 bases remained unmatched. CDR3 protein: CASSAPPVSGRAWETQYF. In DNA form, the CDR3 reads TGTGCCAGCAGCGCACCTCCGGTTAGCGGGAGGGCTTGGGAGACCCAGTACTTC.

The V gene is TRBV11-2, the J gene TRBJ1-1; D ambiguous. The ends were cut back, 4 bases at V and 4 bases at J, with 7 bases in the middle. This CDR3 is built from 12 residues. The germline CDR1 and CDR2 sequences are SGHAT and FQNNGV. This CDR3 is CASSSRPTEAFF. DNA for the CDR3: TGTGCCAGCAGCTCAAGGCCCACTGAAGCTTTCTTT.

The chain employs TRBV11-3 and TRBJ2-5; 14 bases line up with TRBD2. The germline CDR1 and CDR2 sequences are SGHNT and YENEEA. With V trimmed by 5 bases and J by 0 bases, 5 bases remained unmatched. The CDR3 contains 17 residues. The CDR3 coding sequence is TGTGCCAGCAGCCGAGGACTAGCGGGAGGAGACCAAGAGACCCAGTACTTC. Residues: CASSRGLAGGDQETQYF.

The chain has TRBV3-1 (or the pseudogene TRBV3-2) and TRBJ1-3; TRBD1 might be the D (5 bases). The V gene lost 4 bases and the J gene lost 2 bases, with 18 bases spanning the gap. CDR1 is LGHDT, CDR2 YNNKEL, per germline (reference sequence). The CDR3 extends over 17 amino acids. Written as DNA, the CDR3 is TGTGCCAGCAGCCCGACCTCAGGGCAGAGTACTGGAAACACCATATATTTT. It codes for CASSPTSGQSTGNTIYF.

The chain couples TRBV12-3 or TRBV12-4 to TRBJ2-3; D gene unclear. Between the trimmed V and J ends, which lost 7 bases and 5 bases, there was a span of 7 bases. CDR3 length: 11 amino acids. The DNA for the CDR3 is TGTGCCAGCACTAGAGGAGATACGCAGTATTTT. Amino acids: CASTRGDTQYF.

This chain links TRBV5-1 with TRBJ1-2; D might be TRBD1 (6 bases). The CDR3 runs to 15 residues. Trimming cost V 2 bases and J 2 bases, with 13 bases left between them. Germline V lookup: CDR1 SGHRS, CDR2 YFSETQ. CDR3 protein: CASSFRQESNYGYTF. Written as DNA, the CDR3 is TGCGCCAGCAGCTTCCGACAGGAGTCGAACTATGGCTACACCTTC.

The CDR3 DNA sequence: TGCGCCAGCAGCCATCTACAGACAGCTAGTGTCGAGGATACGCAGTATTTT. As protein: CASSHLQTASVEDTQYF. The chain recombines TRBV4-1 with TRBJ2-3; possibly TRBD1 for D (5 bases). Germline V gives CDR1 MGHRA, CDR2 YSYEKL. V was pared by 3 bases and J by 6 bases, with 22 bases between. The CDR3 extends over 17 amino acids.

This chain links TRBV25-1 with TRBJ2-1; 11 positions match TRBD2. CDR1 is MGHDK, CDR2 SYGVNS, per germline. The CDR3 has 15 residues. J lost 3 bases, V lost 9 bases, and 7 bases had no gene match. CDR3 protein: CASMLAGGVYNEQFF. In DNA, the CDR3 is TGTGCCAGTATGCTAGCGGGAGGCGTCTACAATGAGCAGTTCTTC.

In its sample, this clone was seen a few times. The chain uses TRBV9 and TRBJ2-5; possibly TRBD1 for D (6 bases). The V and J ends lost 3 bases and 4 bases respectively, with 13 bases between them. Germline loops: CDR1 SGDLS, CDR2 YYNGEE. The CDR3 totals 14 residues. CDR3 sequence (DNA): TGTGCCAGCAGCGGCATTATAGGGGGAGAGACCCAGTACTTC. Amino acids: CASSGIIGGETQYF.

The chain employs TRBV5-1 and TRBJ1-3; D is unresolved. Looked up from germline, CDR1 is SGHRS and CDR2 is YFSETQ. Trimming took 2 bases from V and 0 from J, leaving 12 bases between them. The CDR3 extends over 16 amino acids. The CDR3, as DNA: TGCGCCAGCAGCTTATGGACCGTCTCCTCTGGAAACACCATATATTTT. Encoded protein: CASSLWTVSSGNTIYF. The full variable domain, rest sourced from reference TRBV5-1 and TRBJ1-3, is KAGVTQTPRYLIKTRGQQVTLSCSPISGHRSVSWYQQTPGQGLQFLFEYFSETQRNKGNFPGRFSGRQFSNSRSEMNVSTLELGDSALYLCASSLWTVSSGNTIYFGEGSWLTVV.

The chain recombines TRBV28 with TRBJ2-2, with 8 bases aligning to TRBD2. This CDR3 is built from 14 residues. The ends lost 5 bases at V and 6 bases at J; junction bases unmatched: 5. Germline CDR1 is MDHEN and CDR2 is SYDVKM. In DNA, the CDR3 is TGTGCCAGCAGTGCCGGGACTAGTCCCGGGGAGCTGTTTTTT. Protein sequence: CASSAGTSPGELFF.

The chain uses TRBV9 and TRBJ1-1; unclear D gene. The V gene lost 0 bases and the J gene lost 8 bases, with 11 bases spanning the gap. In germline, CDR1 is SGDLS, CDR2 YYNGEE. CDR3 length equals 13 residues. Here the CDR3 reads CASSVELGREAFF. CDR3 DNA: TGTGCCAGCAGCGTAGAATTGGGAAGGGAAGCTTTCTTT.

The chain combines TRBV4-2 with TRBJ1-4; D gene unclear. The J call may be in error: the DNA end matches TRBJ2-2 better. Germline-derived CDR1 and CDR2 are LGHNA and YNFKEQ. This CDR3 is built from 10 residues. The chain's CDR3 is CASSQGELFF. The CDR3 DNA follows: TGTGCCAGCAGCCAAGGGGAGCTGTTTTTT.

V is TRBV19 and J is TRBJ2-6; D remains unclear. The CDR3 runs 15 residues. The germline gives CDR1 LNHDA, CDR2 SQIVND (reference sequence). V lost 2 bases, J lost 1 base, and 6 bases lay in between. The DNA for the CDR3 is TGTGCCAGTAGTATATGGGTATCTGGGGCCAACGTCCTGACTTTC. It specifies CASSIWVSGANVLTF.

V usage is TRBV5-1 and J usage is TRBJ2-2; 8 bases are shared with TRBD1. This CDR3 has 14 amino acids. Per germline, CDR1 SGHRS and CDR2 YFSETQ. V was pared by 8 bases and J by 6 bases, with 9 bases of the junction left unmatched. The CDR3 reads CASKEDRVAGELFF. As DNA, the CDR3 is TGCGCCAGTAAAGAGGACAGGGTCGCCGGGGAGCTGTTTTTT.

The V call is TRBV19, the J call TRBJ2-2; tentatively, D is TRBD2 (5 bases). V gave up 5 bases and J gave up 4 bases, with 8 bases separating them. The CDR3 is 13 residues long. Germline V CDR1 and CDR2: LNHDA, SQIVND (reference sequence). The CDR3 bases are TGTGCCAGTAGTCTTCTAGCCACCGGGGAGCTGTTTTTT. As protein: CASSLLATGELFF.

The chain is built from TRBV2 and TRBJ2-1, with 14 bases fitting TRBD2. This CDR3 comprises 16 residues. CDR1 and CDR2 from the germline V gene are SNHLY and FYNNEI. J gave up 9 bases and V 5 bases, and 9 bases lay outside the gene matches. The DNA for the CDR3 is TGTGCCAGCAGTTCGACTAGCGGGAGGGCCGGTGGTGAGCAGTTCTTC. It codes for CASSSTSGRAGGEQFF.